Listed below are T cell receptor beta chains from one sample, sequenced in a study of blood T cell repertoires in COVID-19. TCRdb keeps only in-frame clones here, not all; method: immunoSEQ multiplex PCR. The sample yields 250,000 to 350,000 clones, 84% seen once. The sequencing sample was made of peripheral blood. The source of these receptors is a human donor with COVID-19, enrolled during active disease. The donor label of this sample is uncertain. CDR3s include the opening cysteine and the closing phenylalanine or tryptophan. Fields, in order: V gene, clone size, J gene, D gene, CDR3 protein, CDR3 DNA. A D gene is named only where the DNA matches it firmly. Clone size appears in some rows only: once, few, many, or a class for an expanded clone.

V gene: TRBV6-5
clone size: NA
J gene: TRBJ2-7
D gene: TRBD2
CDR3 protein: CASSYSWGGRDEQYF
CDR3 DNA: TGTGCCAGCAGTTACTCGTGGGGGGGAAGGGACGAGCAGTACTTC

V gene: TRBV28
clone size: once
J gene: TRBJ1-5
D gene: NA
CDR3 protein: CASSADGYSNQPQHF
CDR3 DNA: TGTGCCAGCAGTGCCGACGGGTATAGCAATCAGCCCCAGCATTTT

V gene: TRBV5-1
clone size: NA
J gene: TRBJ2-2
D gene: TRBD2
CDR3 protein: CASSFPASGSGGELFF
CDR3 DNA: TGCGCCAGCAGCTTTCCGGCTAGCGGGAGTGGTGGGGAGCTGTTTTTT

V gene: TRBV3-1/TRBV3-2
clone size: NA
J gene: TRBJ2-1
D gene: NA
CDR3 protein: CASSRGTSPYSYNEQFF
CDR3 DNA: TGTGCCAGCAGCCGGGGGACTTCCCCTTACTCCTACAATGAGCAGTTCTTC

V gene: TRBV29-1
clone size: NA
J gene: TRBJ1-3
D gene: NA
CDR3 protein: CSAQDSGNTIYF
CDR3 DNA: TGCAGCGCCCAGGACTCTGGAAACACCATATATTTT

V gene: TRBV15
clone size: NA
J gene: TRBJ1-6
D gene: TRBD1
CDR3 protein: CATSRGGGFNSPLHF
CDR3 DNA: TGTGCCACCAGCAGAGGAGGGGGCTTTAATTCACCCCTCCACTTT

V gene: TRBV11-2
clone size: NA
J gene: TRBJ2-5
D gene: NA
CDR3 protein: CASSLGQVGQETQYF
CDR3 DNA: TGTGCCAGCAGCTTAGGACAAGTCGGCCAAGAGACCCAGTACTTC

V gene: TRBV19
clone size: NA
J gene: TRBJ2-3
D gene: TRBD1
CDR3 protein: CASSSRTGTDTQYF
CDR3 DNA: TGTGCCAGTAGCTCGAGGACAGGGACAGATACGCAGTATTTT

V gene: TRBV19
clone size: NA
J gene: TRBJ1-1
D gene: TRBD1
CDR3 protein: CASSNTGTGLNTEAFF
CDR3 DNA: TGTGCCAGTAGCAACACCGGGACAGGATTGAACACTGAAGCTTTCTTT

V gene: TRBV30
clone size: NA
J gene: TRBJ1-4
D gene: TRBD1
CDR3 protein: CAWSVQGADGKLFF
CDR3 DNA: TGTGCCTGGAGTGTACAGGGGGCCGACGGAAAACTGTTTTTT

V gene: TRBV6-1
clone size: NA
J gene: TRBJ2-2
D gene: NA
CDR3 protein: CASSEGQDTGELFF
CDR3 DNA: TGTGCCAGCAGTGAAGGACAGGACACCGGGGAGCTGTTTTTT